This record covers a single T cell receptor (beta chain). Its antigen is still unknown. No quality values exist for individual bases; no much larger clone is one base distant. The data derive from a study of T cells in Graves' hyperthyroidism and ophthalmopathy (dated by TCRdb to the late 2010s). As for the study more broadly: Peripheral blood samples were taken at the time of initial diagnosis, prior to any treatment. A discovery cohort of about 96 patients, approximately 45 with Graves' ophthalmopathy and 55 to 60 with stable Graves' hyperthyroidism, was used to find distinguishing TCR V-J signatures. An independent validation cohort of about 20 hyperthyroidism patients and about 15 patients who later progressed to ophthalmopathy tested prospective prediction of ophthalmopathy. The 90 to 100 discovery patients were randomly divided into training and test sets at a 7:3 ratio. In more than 5 Graves' hyperthyroidism patients, the study also compared T-cell repertoires from thyroid tissue with T-cell repertoires from blood. Once sampling was done, hyperthyroidism patients were given methimazole at a starting dose of 30 mg daily, whereas ophthalmopathy patients were given high-dose intravenous methylprednisolone. The paper reports TCR Vbeta CDR3 sequencing of approximately 140 peripheral blood samples: over 40 ophthalmopathy, roughly 80 hyperthyroidism and around 17 progressor patients. What the research found in general, with its limitations: Sample size was not statistically predetermined, and investigators were not blinded to group allocation. In validation, the model predicted progression to ophthalmopathy with approximately 70% sensitivity and about 72% specificity, a median of about 6.7 months before onset. Most expanded thyroid clonotypes (frequency above 0.001) were also found in blood, which suggests that blood repertoires may mirror thyroid immune responses. A 13 V-J signature model separated ophthalmopathy from stable hyperthyroidism, with 87.88% sensitivity and 81.08% specificity in cross-validation and 80%/75% in testing.

TCR beta CDR3 regions were amplified from RNA transcripts. A first-round RT-PCR of the TCR CDR3 used the HTBI primer set with the Qiagen OneStep RT-PCR kit. Libraries were constructed in a second round of multiplex PCR, after which size selection and purification were performed. Libraries were sequenced paired-end with 100 bp reads on an Illumina HiSeq2000. The authors' analysis ran thus. SOAPnuke was used to process the raw data, with reads discarded if the reads contained adapters or uncalled bases, had a mean Phred below 15, or lacked an exact constant-primer or identifier match. COPE v1.2.5 was used to merge high-quality paired reads, and clonotypes were defined as unique nucleotide sequences. MiTCR v1.1 was used to align the clonotypes against IMGT TRBV, TRBD and TRBJ reference segments. The analysis included only V-J combinations with a frequency above 0.0001, which together covered roughly 99% of the repertoires. A TCS score was defined as the ratio between F50 (clonal expansion) and ExV (chaos), using BLOSUM62-based TCRdist between CDR3 peptides within each V-J. Welch's t-statistics and random forest reduced several hundred V-J features to around 14, which were used in a naive Bayes classifier (R e1071). The raw public reads went through TCRdb reprocessing: fastp at Q25, MiXCR clone calling, in-frame beta chains kept. Every distinct CDR3 protein forms one entry, paired with its most common genes and DNA. TCRdb's processing, not the authors' own work, is the source of the V and J calls. The table for this sample lists around 560,000 distinct CDR3 sequences; 16% of them were counted only once. The ten largest clones add up to 15% to 20% of the sample.

A patient counted as having stable Graves' hyperthyroidism if no progression to ophthalmopathy occurred over 18 months of follow-up. Hyperthyroidism patients were newly diagnosed, with disease duration under 2 months, and aged 18 to 65 years. Exclusion was applied to patients with uncontrolled infections, other autoimmune diseases, pregnancy or lactation. Clinical symptoms, serum thyroxine and TRAb, thyroid ultrasound, and orbital computed tomography formed the basis for the diagnoses. PBMCs were isolated from 10 ml of fresh peripheral blood by Ficoll-Paque density gradient centrifugation. Total RNA was extracted with Trizol reagent, and quality was checked on an Agilent 2100 Bioanalyzer. Sequences DFQATT (CDR1) and SNEGSKA (CDR2) are obtained from the germline V gene (reference sequence). The V end loses 5 bases and the J end loses 5 bases, and a stretch of 22 bases separates them. The cysteine opens and the phenylalanine closes a CDR3 of 15 amino acids. Just the 45-base CDR3 DNA is kept, in frame starting at base 1.

This TCR derives from a woman aged 18-35 years with Graves' hyperthyroidism. Sequencing was done on a sample of blood. The sequence links TRBV20-1 to TRBJ2-7; perhaps TRBD1 is the D gene, with 6 bases matching. The CDR3 has the sequence CSALSSVTGRHEQYF. The nucleotides are TGCAGTGCTCTATCTTCCGTCACAGGGCGCCACGAGCAGTACTTC.